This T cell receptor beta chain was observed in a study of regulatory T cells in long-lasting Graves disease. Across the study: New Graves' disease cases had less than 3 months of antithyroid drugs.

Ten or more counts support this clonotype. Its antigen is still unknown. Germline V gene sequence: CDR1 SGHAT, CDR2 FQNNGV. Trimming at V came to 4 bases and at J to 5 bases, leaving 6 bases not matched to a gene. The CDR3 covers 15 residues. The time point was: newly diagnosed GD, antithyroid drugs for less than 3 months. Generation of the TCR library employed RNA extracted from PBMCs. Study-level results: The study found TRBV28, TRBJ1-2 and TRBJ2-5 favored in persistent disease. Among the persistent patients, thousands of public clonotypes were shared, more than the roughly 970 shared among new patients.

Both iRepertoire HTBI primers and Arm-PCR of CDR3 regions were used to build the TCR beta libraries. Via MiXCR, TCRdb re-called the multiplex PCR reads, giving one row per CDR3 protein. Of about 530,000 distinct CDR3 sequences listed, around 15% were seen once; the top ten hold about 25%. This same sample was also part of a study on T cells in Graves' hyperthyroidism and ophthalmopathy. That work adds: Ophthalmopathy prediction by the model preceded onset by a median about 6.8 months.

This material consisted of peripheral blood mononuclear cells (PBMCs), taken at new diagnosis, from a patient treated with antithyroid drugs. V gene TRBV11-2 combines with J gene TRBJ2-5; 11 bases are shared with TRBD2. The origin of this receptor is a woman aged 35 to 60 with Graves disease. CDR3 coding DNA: TGTGCCAGCAGCTCCTTGACTAGCGGGGCTGAGACCCAGTACTTC. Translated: CASSSLTSGAETQYF.